This TCR beta chain comes out of a study of spatial heterogeneity in lung cancer. The CDR3 totals 13 residues. CDR1 and CDR2 (germline): SQVTM, ANQGSEA. Germline trimming cut 4 bases from V and 8 bases from J; bases unmatched to any gene: 3. This clonotype was seen more than once but under ten times. Time point: sample taken at primary tumor resection. Untreated early-stage non-small cell lung cancer patients, 65 to 90 in total, were the donors. Each TCR cDNA molecule bore a unique molecular identifier. One entry per CDR3 protein results from TCRdb running MiXCR on the 5' RACE reads. The sample lists tens of thousands of distinct CDR3 sequences; approximately 12% were seen once.

V and J are TRBV29-1 and TRBJ2-1, with 12 nucleotides matching TRBD2. This TCR came from a male donor with early-stage non-small cell lung cancer. The source was PBMCs, collected at surgery. The DNA of the CDR3 is TGCAGCGTTGCTAGCGGGAGGGACTATGAGCAGTTCTTC. Protein: CSVASGRDYEQFF.